Sequencing of this T cell receptor beta chain was carried out in a study of early stage breast cancer tumors. Overall study: Average read coverage per sample was approximately 9.4-fold. Whole-study findings and limits: Unsorted bulk genomic DNA sequencing lacked pairing and functional marker data.

Notes on this clone: Its specificity is unknown.

Each sample had two DNA replicates, about 0.5 ug blood or roughly 1.4 ug tissue. Repertoires were generated with immunoSEQ multiplex PCR, while TCRdb's copy carries only in-frame clones and drops some. The sample shows around 30,000 clones, more than 65% of them seen only once. Source material: breast tumor tissue. The receptor's source is a person aged 30-39 years with breast cancer.

CDR3 DNA sequence: TGCGCCAGCAGCCAAGACAGGCGGCTAGCGGGAGTAGCAGATACGCAGTATTTT. It encodes CASSQDRRLAGVADTQYF. This chain links TRBV4-3 with TRBJ2-3; 10 nucleotides agree with TRBD2. J was trimmed by 4 bases and V by 0 bases; bases with no gene match: 10. The CDR3 is 18 residues long. In germline, CDR1 is LGHNA, CDR2 YSLEER.